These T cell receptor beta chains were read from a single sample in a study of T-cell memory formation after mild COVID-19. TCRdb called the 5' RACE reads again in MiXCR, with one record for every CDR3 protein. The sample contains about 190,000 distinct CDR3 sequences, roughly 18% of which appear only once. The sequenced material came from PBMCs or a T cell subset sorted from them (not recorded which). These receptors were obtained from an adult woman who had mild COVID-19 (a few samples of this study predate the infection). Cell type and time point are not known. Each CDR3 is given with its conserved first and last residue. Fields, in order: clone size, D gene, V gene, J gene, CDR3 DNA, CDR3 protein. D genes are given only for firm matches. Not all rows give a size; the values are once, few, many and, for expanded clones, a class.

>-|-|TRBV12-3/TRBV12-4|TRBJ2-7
TGTGCCAGCAGTTTCAGCGGCAGGGCGACCTACGAGCAGTACTTC
CASSFSGRATYEQYF
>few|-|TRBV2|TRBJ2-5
TGTGCCAGCAGGACCAAAGAGACCCAGTACTTC
CASRTKETQYF
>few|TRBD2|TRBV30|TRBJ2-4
TGTGCCTGGAGTTTCCCAGCTAGCGGGAGGGAGAGGGCCAAAAACATTCAGTACTTC
CAWSFPASGRERAKNIQYF
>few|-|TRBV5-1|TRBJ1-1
TGCGCCAGCAGATTGGGGTGGAACACTGAAGCTTTCTTT
CASRLGWNTEAFF
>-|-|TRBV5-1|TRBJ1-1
TGCGCCAGCAGCTTGTCGAACAGGGCTGCTGAAGCTTTCTTT
CASSLSNRAAEAFF
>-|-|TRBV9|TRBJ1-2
TGTGCCAGCAGCGTAGGGAATATAAACTATGGCTACACCTTC
CASSVGNINYGYTF
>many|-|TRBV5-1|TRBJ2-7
TGCGCCAGCAGCTTGGCCGCCGGCAGCTCCTACGAGCAGTACTTC
CASSLAAGSSYEQYF
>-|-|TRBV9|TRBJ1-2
TGTGCCAGCTCCCCGGACGGGACACTCGCCTTC
CASSPDGTLAF
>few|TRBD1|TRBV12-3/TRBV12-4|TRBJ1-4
TGTGCCAGCAGGAAAGACAGGGGCAACGAAAAACTGTTTTTT
CASRKDRGNEKLFF
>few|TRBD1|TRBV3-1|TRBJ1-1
TGTGCCAGCAGCCTCCGGGGACAGGGAAACACTGAAGCTTTCTTT
CASSLRGQGNTEAFF
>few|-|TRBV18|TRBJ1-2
TGTGCCAGCTCACCACCCGGGGGGAATGGCTACACCTTC
CASSPPGGNGYTF
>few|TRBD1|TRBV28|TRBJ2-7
TGTGCCAGCATTTCTCTGGGGACAGGGGCCTACGAGCAGTACTTC
CASISLGTGAYEQYF
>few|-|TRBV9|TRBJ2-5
TGTGCCAGCAGCGTAACCATGGGGGAGACCCAGTACTTC
CASSVTMGETQYF
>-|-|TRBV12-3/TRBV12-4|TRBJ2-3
TGTGCCAGCAGTTTTTCGCGGCGCACAGATACGCAGTATTTT
CASSFSRRTDTQYF
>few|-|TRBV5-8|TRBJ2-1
TGTGCCAGCAGCTTATGGTCTAGCGATTACAATGAGCAGTTCTTC
CASSLWSSDYNEQFF
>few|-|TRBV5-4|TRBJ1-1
TGTGCCAGCAGTACTACAACTCTGAACACTGAAGCTTTCTTT
CASSTTTLNTEAFF